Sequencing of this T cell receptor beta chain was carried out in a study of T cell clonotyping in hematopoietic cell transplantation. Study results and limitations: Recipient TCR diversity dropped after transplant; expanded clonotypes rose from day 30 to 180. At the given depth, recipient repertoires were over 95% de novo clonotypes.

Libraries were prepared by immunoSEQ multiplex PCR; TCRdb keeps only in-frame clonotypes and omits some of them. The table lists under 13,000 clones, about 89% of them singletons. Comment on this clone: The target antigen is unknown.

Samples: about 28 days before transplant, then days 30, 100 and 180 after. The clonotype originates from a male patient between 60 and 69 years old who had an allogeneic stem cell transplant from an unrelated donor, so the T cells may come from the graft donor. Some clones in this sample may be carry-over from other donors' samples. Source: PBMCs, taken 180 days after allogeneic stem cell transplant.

For the CDR3, the DNA is TGTGCCAGCAGGATCGACAGGGGAGGTCAGCCCCAGCATTTT. Translating gives CASRIDRGGQPQHF. This rearrangement joins TRBV28 to TRBJ1-5, with 8 bases that match TRBD1. Losses at the gene ends were 6 bases for V and 6 bases for J; bases not matched to a gene: 7. Germline-derived CDR1 and CDR2 are MDHEN and SYDVKM. The CDR3 extends over 14 amino acids.